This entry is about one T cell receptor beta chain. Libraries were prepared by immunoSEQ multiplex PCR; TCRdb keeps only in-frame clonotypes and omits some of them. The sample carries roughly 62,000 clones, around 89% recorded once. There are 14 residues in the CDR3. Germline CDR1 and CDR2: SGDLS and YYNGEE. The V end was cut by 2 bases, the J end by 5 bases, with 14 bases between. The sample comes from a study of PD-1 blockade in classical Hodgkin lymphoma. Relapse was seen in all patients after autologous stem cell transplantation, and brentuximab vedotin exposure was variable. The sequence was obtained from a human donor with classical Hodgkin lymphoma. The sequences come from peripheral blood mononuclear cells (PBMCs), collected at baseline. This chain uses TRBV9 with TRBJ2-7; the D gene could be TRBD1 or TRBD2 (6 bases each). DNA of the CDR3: TGTGCCAGCAGCGTGGAGACAGGAGGGGACGAGCAGTACTTC. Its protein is CASSVETGGDEQYF.